Listed below are T cell receptor beta chains from one sample, sequenced in a study of blood T cell repertoires in COVID-19. Sequencing was performed with immunoSEQ multiplex PCR; in TCRdb, only in-frame clones are kept and a portion is missing. The sample carries roughly 65,000 clones, over 70% recorded once. Sequenced: peripheral blood. The receptors were gathered from a man between 60 and 75 years old with acute or convalescent COVID-19. Both conserved end residues are part of each CDR3. D genes are given only for firm matches. Clone size is given for some rows only: seen once, a few or many times, or a class if the clone is expanded.

cdr3_aa cdr3_nt j_call cdr3_length d_call v_call clone_size
CASSYTGGRTGNTIYF TGTGCCAGCAGTTACACAGGGGGCCGGACTGGAAACACCATATATTTT TRBJ1-3 16 TRBD1 TRBV6-2/TRBV6-3 .
CASSLRVSTGELFF TGTGCCAGCAGCCTCAGGGTCAGCACCGGGGAGCTGTTTTTT TRBJ2-2 14 . TRBV14 .
CATGRGGSYEQYF TGTGCCACCGGGCGCGGGGGGAGTTACGAGCAGTACTTC TRBJ2-7 13 TRBD2 TRBV15 .
CASSLRGQGRTEAFF TGTGCCAGCAGTTTAAGGGGACAGGGACGAACTGAAGCTTTCTTT TRBJ1-1 15 TRBD1 TRBV27 .
CASSFGQVNTEAFF TGTGCCAGCAGCTTCGGACAGGTGAACACTGAAGCTTTCTTT TRBJ1-1 14 TRBD1 TRBV11-2 .
CASRTVIPDTQYF TGTGCCAGCAGGACTGTTATCCCAGATACGCAGTATTTT TRBJ2-3 13 . TRBV6-6 few
CASSLSGGPTSYEQYF TGTGCCAGCAGTTTATCAGGGGGACCGACATCCTACGAGCAGTACTTC TRBJ2-7 16 TRBD1 TRBV6-6 .
CASSPDPSGGVYEQYF TGCGCCAGCAGCCCGGACCCTAGCGGGGGGGTTTACGAGCAGTACTTC TRBJ2-7 16 TRBD2 TRBV5-1 .
CASSYVTGGYGYTF TGTGCCAGCAGTTACGTGACAGGGGGATATGGCTACACCTTC TRBJ1-2 14 TRBD1 TRBV6-5 .
CASSRPRRSYGYTF TGCGCCAGCAGCCGCCCAAGGAGATCCTATGGCTACACCTTC TRBJ1-2 14 . TRBV4-3 .
CATSDSAGLITEAFF TGTGCCACCAGTGATTCGGCAGGGTTAATCACTGAAGCTTTCTTT TRBJ1-1 15 . TRBV24-1 .
CATSRDAGGADTQYF TGTGCCACCAGCAGAGATGCGGGGGGGGCAGATACGCAGTATTTT TRBJ2-3 15 TRBD2 TRBV15 .
CASSLASRDNSPLHF TGCGCCAGCAGCTTGGCCAGCAGGGATAATTCACCCCTCCACTTT TRBJ1-6 15 . TRBV5-1 .
CASSQGQGHTEAFF TGCGCCAGCAGCCAAGGACAGGGACACACTGAAGCTTTCTTT TRBJ1-1 14 TRBD1 TRBV4-3 few
CASSQRQSGTSRRNEQFF TGTGCCAGCAGCCAAAGGCAAAGCGGGACTAGCAGACGCAATGAGCAGTTCTTC TRBJ2-1 18 TRBD2 TRBV4-2 .
CASSQTRAGGRLDTQYF TGTGCCAGCAGCCAGACCAGAGCGGGGGGGCGTTTAGATACGCAGTATTTT TRBJ2-3 17 TRBD2 TRBV3-1/TRBV3-2 .
CASSYSGRGELFF TGTGCCAGCAGTTACTCGGGGAGGGGGGAACTGTTTTTT TRBJ1-4 13 . TRBV6-5 once
CASSRSRLGPGNTIYF TGTGCCAGCAGCCGATCAAGACTAGGTCCTGGAAACACCATATATTTT TRBJ1-3 16 . TRBV7-6 few
CSASRGNGYTF TGCAGTGCTAGTAGGGGGAATGGCTACACCTTC TRBJ1-2 11 . TRBV20-1 few
CSADYQETQYF TGCAGTGCGGACTACCAAGAGACCCAGTACTTC TRBJ2-5 11 . TRBV20-1 .
CASSLGAPTDTQYF TGTGCCAGCAGCTTAGGGGCTCCCACAGATACGCAGTATTTT TRBJ2-3 14 . TRBV7-6 .
CASSPVVSGEAFF TGTGCCAGCAGCCCCGTAGTATCTGGTGAAGCTTTCTTT TRBJ1-1 13 . TRBV7-9 .
CASSQVAGETPTRPQHF TGCGCCAGCAGCCAAGTCGCTGGGGAGACCCCGACGCGGCCCCAGCATTTT TRBJ1-5 17 . TRBV4-1 .
CASSPTPGQANYGYTF TGTGCCAGCAGCCCTACCCCGGGACAGGCTAACTATGGCTACACCTTC TRBJ1-2 16 TRBD1 TRBV9 .
CASSYGTVQETQYF TGTGCCAGCAGTTATGGGACTGTACAAGAGACCCAGTACTTC TRBJ2-5 14 . TRBV6-5 .
CAIRDGQGYTGELFF TGTGCCATCAGAGACGGACAGGGGTACACCGGGGAGCTGTTTTTT TRBJ2-2 15 TRBD1 TRBV10-3 .
CASSQGRSTGELFF TGTGCCAGCAGCCAAGGTAGATCCACCGGGGAGCTGTTTTTT TRBJ2-2 14 . TRBV3-1/TRBV3-2 .
CASSLGTGNNQPQHF TGTGCCAGCAGCTTAGGGACAGGGAACAATCAGCCCCAGCATTTT TRBJ1-5 15 TRBD1 TRBV7-9 .
CASRQGAPHNEQFF TGTGCCAGCCGCCAGGGGGCCCCTCACAATGAGCAGTTCTTC TRBJ2-1 14 TRBD1 TRBV27 .
CASTDSFNQPQHF TGTGCCAGCACCGACAGCTTTAATCAGCCCCAGCATTTT TRBJ1-5 13 . TRBV7-9 .
CASSQDPRGDTQYF TGCGCCAGCAGCCAAGACCCCCGCGGAGATACGCAGTATTTT TRBJ2-3 14 . TRBV4-3 .
CASSQDSGAGTKNIQYF TGTGCCAGCAGCCAAGATTCTGGAGCGGGGACCAAAAACATTCAGTACTTC TRBJ2-4 17 TRBD2 TRBV4-2 .
CASSDGLAGSYEQYF TGTGCCAGCAGCGATGGACTAGCGGGGTCCTACGAGCAGTACTTC TRBJ2-7 15 TRBD2 TRBV7-9 .
CSVEVGQSYGYTF TGCAGCGTTGAAGTGGGGCAGTCCTATGGCTACACCTTC TRBJ1-2 13 . TRBV29-1 .
CASSGQAPGGDTQYF TGCGCCAGCAGTGGACAGGCCCCTGGGGGGGATACGCAGTATTTT TRBJ2-3 15 . TRBV4-3 .
CASSLSELADTQYF TGTGCCAGCAGTTTATCGGAACTAGCAGATACGCAGTATTTT TRBJ2-3 14 . TRBV27 .
CASSVRDRGRDEQFF TGTGCCAGCAGCGTACGGGACAGGGGTAGAGATGAGCAGTTCTTC TRBJ2-1 15 TRBD1 TRBV5-5 .
CASSRQLSSYEQYF TGTGCCAGCTCCCGACAGTTAAGCTCCTACGAGCAGTACTTC TRBJ2-7 14 . TRBV6-5 .
CASSQDIGTGSYGGYTF TGCGCCAGCAGCCAAGATATCGGAACAGGGTCTTACGGTGGCTACACCTTC TRBJ1-2 17 . TRBV4-3 .
CASSKVSGQGEAFF TGTGCCAGCAGCAAAGTTTCGGGACAGGGTGAAGCTTTCTTT TRBJ1-1 14 . TRBV21-1 .
CASSRDRSEPQHF TGTGCCAGCAGTCGAGACAGGTCGGAGCCCCAGCATTTT TRBJ1-5 13 . TRBV6-2/TRBV6-3 .
CASGQGTEAFF TGTGCTAGTGGACAGGGCACTGAAGCTTTCTTT TRBJ1-1 11 . TRBV12-5 once
CASSDAGASNSPLHF TGTGCCAGCAGTGATGCGGGGGCTAGTAATTCACCCCTCCACTTT TRBJ1-6 15 . TRBV25-1 .
CAIGGAQETQYF TGTGCCATCGGTGGGGCACAAGAGACCCAGTACTTC TRBJ2-5 12 . TRBV10-3 .
CASKQGPANEKLFF TGTGCCAGCAAACAGGGTCCGGCTAATGAAAAACTGTTTTTT TRBJ1-4 14 . TRBV6-5 .
CAAFGDSANTEAFF TGTGCCGCCTTCGGGGACTCGGCGAACACTGAAGCTTTCTTT TRBJ1-1 14 . TRBV5-4 .
CASSPWTGDHNEQFF TGTGCCAGCAGCCCCTGGACAGGAGATCACAATGAGCAGTTCTTC TRBJ2-1 15 TRBD1 TRBV7-2 .
CASSYSINLVSYEQYF TGTGCCAGCAGTTACTCGATCAACCTAGTATCCTACGAGCAGTACTTC TRBJ2-7 16 . TRBV6-5 .
CASSISGGNTEAFF TGTGCCAGCTCTATCTCGGGGGGGAACACTGAAGCTTTCTTT TRBJ1-1 14 . TRBV18 .
CASSPGTGGAGGELFF TGTGCCAGCAGCCCGGGGACAGGGGGCGCCGGCGGGGAGCTGTTTTTT TRBJ2-2 16 TRBD1 TRBV7-8 .
CASSRQAGGNTEAFF TGCGCCAGCAGCCGTCAAGCGGGGGGTAACACTGAAGCTTTCTTT TRBJ1-1 15 . TRBV5-1 .
CASSPINQQGSNQPQHF TGCGCCAGCAGTCCCATCAATCAACAGGGTTCCAATCAGCCCCAGCATTTT TRBJ1-5 17 . TRBV4-3 few
CASSPDRGANEKLFF TGTGCCAGTAGCCCCGACAGGGGTGCTAATGAAAAACTGTTTTTT TRBJ1-4 15 TRBD1 TRBV19 .